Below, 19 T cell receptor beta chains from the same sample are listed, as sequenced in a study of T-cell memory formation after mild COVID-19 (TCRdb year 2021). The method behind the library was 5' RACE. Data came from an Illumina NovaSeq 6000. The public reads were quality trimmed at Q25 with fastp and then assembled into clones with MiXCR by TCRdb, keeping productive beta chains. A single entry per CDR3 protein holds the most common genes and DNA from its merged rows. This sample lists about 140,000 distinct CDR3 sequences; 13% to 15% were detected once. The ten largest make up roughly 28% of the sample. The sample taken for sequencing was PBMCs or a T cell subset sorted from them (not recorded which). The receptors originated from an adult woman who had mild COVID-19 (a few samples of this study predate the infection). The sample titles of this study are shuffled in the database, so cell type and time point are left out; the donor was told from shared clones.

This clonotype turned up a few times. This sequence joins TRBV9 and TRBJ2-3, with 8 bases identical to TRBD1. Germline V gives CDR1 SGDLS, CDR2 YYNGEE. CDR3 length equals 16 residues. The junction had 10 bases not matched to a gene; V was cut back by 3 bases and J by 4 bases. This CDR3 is CASSGIDRGGADTQYF. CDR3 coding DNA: TGTGCCAGCAGCGGTATAGACAGGGGAGGTGCAGATACGCAGTATTTT.

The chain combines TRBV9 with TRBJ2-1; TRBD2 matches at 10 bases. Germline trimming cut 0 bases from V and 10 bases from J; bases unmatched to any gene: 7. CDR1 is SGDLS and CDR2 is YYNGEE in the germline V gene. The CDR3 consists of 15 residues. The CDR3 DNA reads TGTGCCAGCAGCGTAGGTAGCGGGGGGTTGCGGGAGCAGTTCTTC. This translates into CASSVGSGGLREQFF.

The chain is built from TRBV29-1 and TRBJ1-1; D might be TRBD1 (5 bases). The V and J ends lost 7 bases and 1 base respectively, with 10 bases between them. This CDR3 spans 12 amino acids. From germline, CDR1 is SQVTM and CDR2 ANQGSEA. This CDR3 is CSGDGANTEAFF. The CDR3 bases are TGCAGCGGTGACGGGGCGAACACTGAAGCTTTCTTT.

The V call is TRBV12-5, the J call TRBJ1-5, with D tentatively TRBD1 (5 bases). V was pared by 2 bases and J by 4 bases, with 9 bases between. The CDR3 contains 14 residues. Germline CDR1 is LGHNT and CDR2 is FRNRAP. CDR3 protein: CASGLFGGNQPQHF. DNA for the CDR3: TGTGCTAGTGGTTTGTTCGGGGGGAATCAGCCCCAGCATTTT.

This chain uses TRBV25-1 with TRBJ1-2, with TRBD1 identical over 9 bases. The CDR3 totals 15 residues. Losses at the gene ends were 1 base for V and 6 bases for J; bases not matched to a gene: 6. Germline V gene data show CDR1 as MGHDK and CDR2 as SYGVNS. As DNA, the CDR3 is TGTGCCAGCAGTGAATTATGGACAGGGGAGGATGGCTACACCTTC. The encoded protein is CASSELWTGEDGYTF.

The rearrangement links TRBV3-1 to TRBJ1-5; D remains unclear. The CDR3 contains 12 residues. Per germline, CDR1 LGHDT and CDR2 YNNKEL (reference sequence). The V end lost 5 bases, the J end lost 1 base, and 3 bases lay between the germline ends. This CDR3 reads CASSESNQPQHF. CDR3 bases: TGTGCCAGCAGCGAAAGCAATCAGCCCCAGCATTTT.

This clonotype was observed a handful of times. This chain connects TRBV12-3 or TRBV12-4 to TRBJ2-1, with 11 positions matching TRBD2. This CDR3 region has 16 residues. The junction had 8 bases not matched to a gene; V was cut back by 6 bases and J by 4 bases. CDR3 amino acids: CASRFTLAGGYNEQFF. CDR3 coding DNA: TGTGCCAGCAGATTTACCCTAGCGGGAGGTTACAATGAGCAGTTCTTC.

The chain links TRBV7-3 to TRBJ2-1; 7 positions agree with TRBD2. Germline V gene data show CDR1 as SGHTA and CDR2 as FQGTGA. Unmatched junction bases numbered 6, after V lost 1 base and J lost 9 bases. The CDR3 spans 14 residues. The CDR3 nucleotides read TGTGCCAGCAGCTTAAGCGGGGGAGGTGGTGAGCAGTTCTTC. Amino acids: CASSLSGGGGEQFF.

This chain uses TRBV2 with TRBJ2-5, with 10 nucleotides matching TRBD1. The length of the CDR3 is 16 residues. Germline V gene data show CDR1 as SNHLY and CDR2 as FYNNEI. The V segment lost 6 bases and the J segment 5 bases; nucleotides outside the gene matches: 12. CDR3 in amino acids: CASRADPGTGVETQYF. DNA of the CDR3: TGTGCCAGCAGAGCGGACCCCGGGACAGGGGTGGAGACCCAGTACTTC.

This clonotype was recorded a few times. CDR3 amino acids: CASSVARGGRETQYF. The CDR3 coding sequence is TGTGCCAGCAGCGTAGCGAGGGGAGGTCGAGAGACCCAGTACTTC. V and J are TRBV9 and TRBJ2-5, with D possibly TRBD2 on 6 matching bases. CDR3 length: 15 residues. The V end was cut by 0 bases, the J end by 4 bases, with 13 bases between. In germline, CDR1 is SGDLS, CDR2 YYNGEE. Drawing the rest from reference TRBV9 and TRBJ2-5, the complete variable domain is DSGVTQTPKHLITATGQRVTLRCSPRSGDLSVYWYQQSLDQGLQFLIQYYNGEERAKGNILERFSAQQFPDLHSELNLSSLELGDSALYFCASSVARGGRETQYFGPGTRLLVL.

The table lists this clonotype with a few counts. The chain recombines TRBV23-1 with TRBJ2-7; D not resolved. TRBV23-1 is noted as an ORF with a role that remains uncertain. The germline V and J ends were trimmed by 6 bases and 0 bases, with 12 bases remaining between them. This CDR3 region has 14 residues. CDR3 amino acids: CASRPPFSSYEQYF. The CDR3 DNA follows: TGCGCCAGCAGACCCCCGTTCAGCTCCTACGAGCAGTACTTC.

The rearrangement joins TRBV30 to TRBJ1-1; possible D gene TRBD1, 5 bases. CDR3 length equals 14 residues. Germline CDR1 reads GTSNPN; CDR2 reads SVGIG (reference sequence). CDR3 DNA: TGTGCGTTCCTCCACCCGGGGGTAAATACTGAAGCTTTCTTT. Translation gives CAFLHPGVNTEAFF.

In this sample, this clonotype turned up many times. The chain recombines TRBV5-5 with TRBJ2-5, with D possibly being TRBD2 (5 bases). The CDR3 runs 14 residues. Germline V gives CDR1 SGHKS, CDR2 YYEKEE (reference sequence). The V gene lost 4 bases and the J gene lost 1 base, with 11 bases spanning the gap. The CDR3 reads CASSIPGVQETQYF. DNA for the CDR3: TGTGCCAGCAGCATCCCCGGGGTCCAAGAGACCCAGTACTTC.

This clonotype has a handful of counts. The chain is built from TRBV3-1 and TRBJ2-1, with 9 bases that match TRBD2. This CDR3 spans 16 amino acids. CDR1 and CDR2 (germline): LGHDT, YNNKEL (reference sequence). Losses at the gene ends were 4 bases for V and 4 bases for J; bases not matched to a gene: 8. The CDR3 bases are TGTGCCAGCAGCCGACCGACTAGCGGACCTTACAATGAGCAGTTCTTC. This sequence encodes CASSRPTSGPYNEQFF.

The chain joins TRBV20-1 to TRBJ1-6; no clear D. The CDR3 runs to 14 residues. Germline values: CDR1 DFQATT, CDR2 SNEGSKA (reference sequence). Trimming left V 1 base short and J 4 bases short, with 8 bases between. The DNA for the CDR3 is TGCAGTGCTAGAGTTCAGGATTATAATTCACCCCTCCACTTT. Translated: CSARVQDYNSPLHF.

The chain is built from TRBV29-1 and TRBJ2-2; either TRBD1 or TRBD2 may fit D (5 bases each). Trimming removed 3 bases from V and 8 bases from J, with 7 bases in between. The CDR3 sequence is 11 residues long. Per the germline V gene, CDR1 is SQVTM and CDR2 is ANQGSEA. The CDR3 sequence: CSVEGVGELFF. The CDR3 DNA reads TGCAGCGTTGAGGGGGTAGGGGAGCTGTTTTTT.

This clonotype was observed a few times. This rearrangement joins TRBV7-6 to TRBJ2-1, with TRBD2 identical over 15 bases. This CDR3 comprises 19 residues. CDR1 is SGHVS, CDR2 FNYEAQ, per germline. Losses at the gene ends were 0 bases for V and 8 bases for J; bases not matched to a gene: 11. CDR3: CASSLAFGLAGGPRHEQFF. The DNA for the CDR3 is TGTGCCAGCAGCTTAGCTTTTGGACTAGCGGGAGGGCCTAGGCATGAGCAGTTCTTC.

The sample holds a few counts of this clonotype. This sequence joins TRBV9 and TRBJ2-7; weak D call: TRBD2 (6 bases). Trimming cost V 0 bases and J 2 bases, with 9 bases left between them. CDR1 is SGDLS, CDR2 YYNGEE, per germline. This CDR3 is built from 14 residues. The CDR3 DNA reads TGTGCCAGCAGCGTAGAATGGGGGGCCTACGAGCAGTACTTC. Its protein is CASSVEWGAYEQYF.

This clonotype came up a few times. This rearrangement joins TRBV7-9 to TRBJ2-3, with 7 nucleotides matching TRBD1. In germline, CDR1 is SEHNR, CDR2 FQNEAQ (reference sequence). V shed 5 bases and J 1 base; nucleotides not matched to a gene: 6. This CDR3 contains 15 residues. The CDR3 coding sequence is TGTGCCAGCAGCCCGGACAGGCTACGCACAGATACGCAGTATTTT. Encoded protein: CASSPDRLRTDTQYF.